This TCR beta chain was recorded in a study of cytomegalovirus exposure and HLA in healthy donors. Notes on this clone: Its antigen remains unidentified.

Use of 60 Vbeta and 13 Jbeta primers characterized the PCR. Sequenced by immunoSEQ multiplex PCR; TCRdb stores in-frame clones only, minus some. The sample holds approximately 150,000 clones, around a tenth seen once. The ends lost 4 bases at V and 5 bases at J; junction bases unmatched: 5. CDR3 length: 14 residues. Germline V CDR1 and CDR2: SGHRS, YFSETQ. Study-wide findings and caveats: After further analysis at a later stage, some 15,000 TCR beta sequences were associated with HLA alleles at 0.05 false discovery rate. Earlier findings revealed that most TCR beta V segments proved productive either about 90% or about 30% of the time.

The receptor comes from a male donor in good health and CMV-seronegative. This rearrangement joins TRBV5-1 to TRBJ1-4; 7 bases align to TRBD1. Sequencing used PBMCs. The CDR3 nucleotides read TGCGCCAGCAGCACGGACAGGAGGAATGAAAAACTGTTTTTT. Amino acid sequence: CASSTDRRNEKLFF.